Here is one T cell receptor beta chain with its context. As yet, its antigen is unknown. The data stem from a study of Ad26.COV2.S vaccination and SARS-CoV-2 variants. Libraries were prepared by immunoSEQ multiplex PCR; TCRdb keeps only in-frame clonotypes and omits some of them. Altogether roughly 380,000 clones are present, 90% to 95% being singletons, with the ten largest covering 3% to 5%. Study-level results: Quantification of TCR breadth and depth may have yielded underestimates of total T cell responses. Placebo recipients trailed vaccine recipients in spike-specific TCR breadth.

The CDR3 runs to 13 residues. Trimming pared 6 bases from V and 4 bases from J, leaving 12 bases between. This receptor was identified in a human donor who had recovered from COVID-19. The chain uses TRBV12-3 or TRBV12-4 and TRBJ1-2; D uncertain. The sequencing used peripheral blood, collected after recovery from COVID-19. CDR3: CASSQREGYGYTF. In DNA form, the CDR3 reads TGTGCCAGCAGCCAGAGGGAGGGCTATGGCTACACCTTC.